A selection of T cell receptor beta chains follows, all from one sample in a study of shared clonotypes between healthy human individuals. Measured with immunoSEQ multiplex PCR; TCRdb has only the in-frame clones, and not every one. The table lists about 1.1 million clones, 75% to 80% of them singletons, with under 0.65% in the top ten. Material for sequencing was memory CD4+ T cells from PBMCs. The receptors shown here come from a man aged 18 to 29 in good health. Some clones in this sample may be carry-over from other donors' samples. Both conserved end residues are part of each CDR3. Fields, in order: J gene, V gene, CDR3 length, D gene, clone size, CDR3 protein, CDR3 DNA. D genes are given only for firm matches. Only part of the rows carry a size: once, few, many, or a class if the clone is expanded.

TRBJ2-7,TRBV2,11,.,few,CASSVAYEQYF,TGTGCCAGCAGTGTAGCCTACGAGCAGTACTTC
TRBJ1-5,TRBV19,15,.,.,CASSIGALGYQPQHF,TGTGCCAGTAGTATCGGGGCTCTGGGATATCAGCCCCAGCATTTT
TRBJ1-2,TRBV6-5,15,.,.,CASSYSRVFYYGYTF,TGTGCCAGCAGTTACTCGAGGGTCTTCTACTATGGCTACACCTTC
TRBJ2-7,TRBV9,14,TRBD1,.,CASSANRGPDEQYF,TGTGCCAGCAGCGCCAACAGGGGGCCGGACGAGCAGTACTTC
TRBJ2-3,TRBV9,11,.,.,CASSERDTQYF,TGTGCCAGCAGCGAAAGAGATACGCAGTATTTT
TRBJ1-5,TRBV6-1,13,.,.,CASSEGPDQPQHF,TGTGCCAGCAGTGAAGGGCCCGATCAGCCCCAGCATTTT
TRBJ2-7,TRBV9,14,.,few,CASSPLSYPGEQYF,TGTGCCAGCAGCCCCTTGTCCTATCCGGGCGAGCAGTACTTC
TRBJ2-7,TRBV28,13,.,.,CASGTTGPYEQYF,TGTGCCAGCGGTACGACTGGACCCTACGAGCAGTACTTC
TRBJ2-7,TRBV21-1,20,.,.,CASSSPVRQGNPITSYEQYF,TGTGCCAGCAGCAGTCCCGTTCGCCAGGGGAACCCAATTACTTCATACGAGCAGTACTTC
TRBJ1-1,TRBV11-2,14,TRBD1,once,CASSHPRRGPEAFF,TGTGCCAGCAGCCACCCCAGGAGGGGGCCCGAAGCTTTCTTT
TRBJ2-2,TRBV5-1,16,TRBD2,few,CASSLGSGIGTGELFF,TGCGCCAGCAGCTTGGGGAGCGGGATTGGCACCGGGGAGCTGTTTTTT
TRBJ2-1,TRBV4-1,15,TRBD2,few,CASSQAGESYNEQFF,TGCGCCAGCAGCCAGGCGGGAGAATCCTACAATGAGCAGTTCTTC
TRBJ2-7,TRBV7-2,14,.,.,CASSQQGNAYEQYF,TGTGCCAGCAGCCAACAGGGAAACGCCTACGAGCAGTACTTC
TRBJ2-1,TRBV7-2,13,.,.,CASSLRGDNEQFF,TGTGCCAGCAGCCTACGGGGCGACAATGAGCAGTTCTTC
TRBJ2-2,TRBV19,15,TRBD1,.,CASSWGQGNPGELFF,TGTGCCAGTAGTTGGGGACAGGGAAACCCCGGGGAGCTGTTTTTT
TRBJ2-5,TRBV10-3,14,TRBD2,.,CAIRESGSQETQYF,TGTGCCATCAGAGAGAGCGGGAGCCAAGAGACCCAGTACTTC
TRBJ1-2,TRBV6-1,14,.,once,CASSEAWQGYGYTF,TGTGCCAGCAGTGAAGCGTGGCAGGGCTATGGCTACACCTTC
TRBJ2-1,TRBV15,16,.,once,CATSSVQGNSYNEQFF,TGTGCCACCAGCAGCGTCCAGGGGAATTCATACAATGAGCAGTTCTTC
TRBJ2-4,TRBV18,12,.,.,CASSPQGDIQYF,TGTGCCAGCTCACCACAGGGCGACATTCAGTACTTC
TRBJ2-6,TRBV29-1,13,.,many,CSGGDTGANVLTF,TGCAGCGGGGGAGACACTGGGGCCAACGTCCTGACTTTC
TRBJ2-2,TRBV7-3,13,.,.,CASSYRPQRELFF,TGTGCCAGCAGCTACCGACCACAACGGGAGCTGTTTTTT
TRBJ1-2,TRBV6-5,16,.,.,CASSYGAVGANYGYTF,TGTGCCAGCAGTTACGGGGCAGTTGGGGCTAACTATGGCTACACCTTC
TRBJ1-2,TRBV5-1,13,TRBD1,few,CASSSGTGEGYTF,TGCGCCAGCAGCTCAGGGACAGGGGAAGGCTACACCTTC
TRBJ1-1,TRBV5-1,13,.,.,CASSLVEAYEAFF,TGCGCCAGCAGCTTGGTCGAAGCATATGAAGCTTTCTTT
TRBJ2-2,TRBV11-3,14,.,.,CASSLLRETGELFF,TGTGCCAGCAGCCTACTCAGGGAGACCGGGGAGCTGTTTTTT
TRBJ2-2,TRBV28,12,.,few,CAIGQNTGELFF,TGTGCCATTGGACAAAACACCGGGGAGCTGTTTTTT
TRBJ1-3,TRBV7-9,16,.,.,CASSEGGQIAGNTIYF,TGTGCCAGCAGCGAGGGCGGACAAATCGCTGGAAACACCATATATTTT
TRBJ1-1,TRBV5-5,13,TRBD1,.,CASSPTGTTEAFF,TGTGCCAGCTCGCCGACAGGGACCACTGAAGCTTTCTTT
TRBJ1-4,TRBV7-2,14,TRBD1,few,CASSLGTGYEKLFF,TGTGCCAGCAGCTTAGGGACAGGGTATGAAAAACTGTTTTTT
TRBJ2-7,TRBV30,16,.,once,CAWSQTARWGPYEQYF,TGTGCCTGGAGTCAGACCGCCCGATGGGGGCCCTACGAGCAGTACTTC
TRBJ1-2,TRBV19,13,.,.,CASSIDRLYGYTF,TGTGCCAGTAGTATCGATCGGCTCTATGGCTACACCTTC
TRBJ1-2,TRBV5-1,16,TRBD1,.,CASSLVGGTGEGGYTF,TGCGCCAGCAGCTTGGTCGGCGGGACAGGGGAGGGAGGCTACACCTTC
TRBJ1-3,TRBV9,12,.,.,CASSATGNTIYF,TGTGCCAGCAGTGCCACAGGAAACACCATATATTTT
TRBJ2-5,TRBV15,13,.,.,CATSKWTGETQYF,TGTGCCACCAGCAAATGGACGGGGGAGACCCAGTACTTC
TRBJ2-5,TRBV29-1,12,TRBD1,.,CSGRTGQETQYF,TGCAGCGGCAGGACAGGTCAAGAGACCCAGTACTTC
TRBJ1-4,TRBV5-1,14,.,.,CASSRSGFWEKLFF,TGCGCCAGCAGCCGCTCAGGGTTTTGGGAAAAACTGTTTTTT
TRBJ1-2,TRBV7-9,14,.,.,CASSLARGSYGYTF,TGTGCCAGCAGCTTGGCCAGGGGCTCTTATGGCTACACCTTC